This T cell receptor beta chain was profiled in a study of identical twins. Study-level points and caveats: Weaker excess sharing between twins was seen in beta out-of-frame sequences.

The CDR3 length is 13 residues. V was cut by 6 bases and J by 2 bases, with 10 bases left in between. Germline V gene lookup returns CDR1 MNHNS and CDR2 SASEGT. This clonotype has more than one count but fewer than ten. Its antigen remains unknown. Addition of a universal primer site occurred through template switching, and cDNA carried unique molecular identifiers. MiXCR, applied by TCRdb to the 5' RACE reads, yields one record per CDR3 protein. The sample shows approximately 490,000 distinct CDR3 sequences, 20% to 25% of them seen only once. Separately, the same data were catalogued under a study of yellow fever vaccine responses in identical twins. That report adds: After vaccination, twins' T cell response reportedly seemed partly convergent, partly personalized.

The TCR sequence derives from a woman in her late teens or twenties in good health. The material sequenced was CD4+ T cells sorted from blood. The chain couples TRBV6-1 to TRBJ2-5, with no clear D. The CDR3 loop is CASRRTNQETQYF. CDR3 in DNA: TGTGCCAGCAGACGGACGAATCAAGAGACCCAGTACTTC.